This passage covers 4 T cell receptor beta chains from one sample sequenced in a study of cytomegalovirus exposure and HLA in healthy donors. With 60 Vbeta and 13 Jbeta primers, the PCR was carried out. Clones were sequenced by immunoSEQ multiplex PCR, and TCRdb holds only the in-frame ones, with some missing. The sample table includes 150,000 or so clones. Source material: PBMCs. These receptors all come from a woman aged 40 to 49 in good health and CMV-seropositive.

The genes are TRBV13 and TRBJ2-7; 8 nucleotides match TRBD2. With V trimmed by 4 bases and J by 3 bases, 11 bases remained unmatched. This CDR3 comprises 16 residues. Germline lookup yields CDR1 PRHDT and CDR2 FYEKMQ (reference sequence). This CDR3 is CASSSLSGGDFYEQYF. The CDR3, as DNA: TGTGCCAGCAGCTCCCTTTCGGGGGGGGACTTCTACGAGCAGTACTTC.

The CDR3 sequence is CATSTSSYNEQFF. Written as DNA, the CDR3 is TGTGCCACCTCTACGAGCTCCTACAATGAGCAGTTCTTC. The V gene is TRBV19, the J gene TRBJ2-1; no firm D call. Germline assignment: CDR1 LNHDA and CDR2 SQIVND (reference sequence). This CDR3 is 13 amino acids long. The V end was cut by 10 bases, the J end by 0 bases, with 10 bases between.

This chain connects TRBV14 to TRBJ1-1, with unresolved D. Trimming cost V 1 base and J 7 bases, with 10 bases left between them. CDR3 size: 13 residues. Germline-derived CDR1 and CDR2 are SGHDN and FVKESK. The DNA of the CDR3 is TGTGCCAGCAGCCAAGTGGCGGTACTTGAAGCTTTCTTT. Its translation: CASSQVAVLEAFF.

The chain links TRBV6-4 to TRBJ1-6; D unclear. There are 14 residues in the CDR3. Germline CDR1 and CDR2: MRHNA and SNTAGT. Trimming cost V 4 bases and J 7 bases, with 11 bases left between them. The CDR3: CASSAKPGNSPLHF. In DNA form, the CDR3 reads TGTGCCAGCAGTGCCAAACCAGGCAATTCACCCCTCCACTTT.